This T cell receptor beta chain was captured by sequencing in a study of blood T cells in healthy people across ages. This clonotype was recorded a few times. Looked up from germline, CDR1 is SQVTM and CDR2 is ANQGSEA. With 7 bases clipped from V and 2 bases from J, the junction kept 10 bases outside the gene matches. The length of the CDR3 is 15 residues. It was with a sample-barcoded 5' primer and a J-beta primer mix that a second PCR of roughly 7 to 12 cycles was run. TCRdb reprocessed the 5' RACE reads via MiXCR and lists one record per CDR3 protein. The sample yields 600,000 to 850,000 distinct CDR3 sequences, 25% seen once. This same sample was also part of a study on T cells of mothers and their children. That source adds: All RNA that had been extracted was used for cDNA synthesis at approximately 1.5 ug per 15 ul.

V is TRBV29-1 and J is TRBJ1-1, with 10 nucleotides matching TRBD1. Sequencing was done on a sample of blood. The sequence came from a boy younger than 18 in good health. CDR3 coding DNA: TGCAGCGCCTTTCCGGGGACAGGGGAAAACACTGAAGCTTTCTTT. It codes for CSAFPGTGENTEAFF.